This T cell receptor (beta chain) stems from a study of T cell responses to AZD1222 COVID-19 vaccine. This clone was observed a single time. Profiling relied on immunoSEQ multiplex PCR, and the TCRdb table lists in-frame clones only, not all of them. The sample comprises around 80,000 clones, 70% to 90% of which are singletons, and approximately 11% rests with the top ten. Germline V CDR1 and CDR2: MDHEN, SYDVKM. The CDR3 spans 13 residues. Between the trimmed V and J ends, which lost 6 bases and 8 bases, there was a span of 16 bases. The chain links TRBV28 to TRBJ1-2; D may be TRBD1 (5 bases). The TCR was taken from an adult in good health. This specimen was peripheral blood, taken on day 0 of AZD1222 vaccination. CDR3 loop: CASRPPGGVGYTF. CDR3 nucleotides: TGTGCCAGCAGACCCCCGGGGGGGGTAGGCTACACCTTC.